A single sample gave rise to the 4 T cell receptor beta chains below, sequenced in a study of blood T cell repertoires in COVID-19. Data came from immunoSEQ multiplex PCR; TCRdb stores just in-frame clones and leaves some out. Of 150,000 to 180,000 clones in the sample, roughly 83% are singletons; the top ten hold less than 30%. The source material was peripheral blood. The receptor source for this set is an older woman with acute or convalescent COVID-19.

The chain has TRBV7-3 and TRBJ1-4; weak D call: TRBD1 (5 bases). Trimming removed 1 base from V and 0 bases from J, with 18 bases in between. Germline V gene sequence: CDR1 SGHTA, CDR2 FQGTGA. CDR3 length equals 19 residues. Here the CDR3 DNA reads TGTGCCAGCAGCTTAAACCATGGCAGGGAGGGCACAACTAATGAAAAACTGTTTTTT. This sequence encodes CASSLNHGREGTTNEKLFF.

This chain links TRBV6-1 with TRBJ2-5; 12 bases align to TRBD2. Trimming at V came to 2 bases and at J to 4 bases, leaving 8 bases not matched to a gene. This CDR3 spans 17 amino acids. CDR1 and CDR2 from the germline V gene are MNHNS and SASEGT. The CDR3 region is CASSEINLAGGRETQYF. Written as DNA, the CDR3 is TGTGCCAGCAGTGAAATCAATCTAGCGGGGGGGCGAGAGACCCAGTACTTC.

The DNA of the CDR3 is TGTGCCAGTCGGAGACAGGGACTTAACAATCAGCCCCAGCATTTT. Its protein is CASRRQGLNNQPQHF. The gene calls are TRBV5-6 and TRBJ1-5; 7 positions match TRBD1. V lost 8 bases, J lost 3 bases, and 11 bases stayed unmatched. The CDR3 is 15 amino acids. Germline CDR1 SGHDT, CDR2 YYEEEE.

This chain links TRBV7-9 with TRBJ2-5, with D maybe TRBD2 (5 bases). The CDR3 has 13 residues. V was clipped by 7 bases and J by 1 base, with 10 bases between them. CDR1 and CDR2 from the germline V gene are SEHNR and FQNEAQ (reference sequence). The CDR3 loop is CASIPSGQETQYF. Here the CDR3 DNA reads TGTGCCAGCATCCCAAGCGGCCAAGAGACCCAGTACTTC.